This T cell receptor beta chain was sequenced for a study of graft-versus-host responses after intestinal transplantation. Per the germline V gene, CDR1 is SGHTA and CDR2 is FQGTGA. V trimming: 5 bases; J trimming: 2 bases; junction bases outside the gene matches: 3. This CDR3 spans 14 amino acids. On this clone itself: Its antigen is unknown.

Data came from immunoSEQ multiplex PCR; TCRdb stores just in-frame clones and leaves some out. The table shows about 100,000 clones, with roughly 87% occurring only once. Study-wide results and caveats: Researchers found peak circulating GvH clone levels linked to early post-transplant HvG declines.

The chain is built from TRBV7-3 and TRBJ2-1; TRBD1 aligns across 7 bases. Material: unstimulated CD4+ T cells sorted from spleen or lymph node cells, obtained before transplant. This TCR was sampled from a human donor who was the organ donor for an intestinal transplant. The CDR3 bases are TGTGCCAGCAGCCCGGGACAGACCTACAATGAGCAGTTCTTC. This codes for CASSPGQTYNEQFF.